These T cell receptor beta chains were read from a single sample in a study of CD8 T cells in ankylosing spondylitis. TCRdb fed the 5' RACE reads into MiXCR, producing one record per CDR3 protein. Of 100,000 to 150,000 distinct CDR3 sequences listed, under 20% are singletons. The sample comprised blood, either unsorted or a sorted T cell fraction (not recorded which). The receptors stem from a male donor with ankylosing spondylitis. Each CDR3 is given with its conserved first and last residue. A D gene is named only where the DNA matches it firmly.

TRBV28 | TRBD2 | CASSSYTSGPYNEQFF
TRBV30 | . | CAWSVVGRTYNEQFF
TRBV28 | . | CASETLGTNTGELFF
TRBV7-9 | . | CASSLVIGPGGPDTQYF
TRBV12-3/TRBV12-4 | . | CASSATGTSGAFF
TRBV30 | TRBD1 | CAWTEGQGNNQPQHF
TRBV5-5 | . | CASSPERRSRELFF
TRBV7-9 | TRBD2 | CASSPKRDWEQYF
TRBV29-1 | TRBD2 | CSVRTSESYEQYF
TRBV9 | TRBD2 | CASSVGRLANVESYNEQFF
TRBV4-1 | . | CASSQGGVSGRMMYEQYF
TRBV11-2 | . | CASSLGGATYEQYF
TRBV27 | TRBD1 | CASRPTRQQGYGYTF
TRBV5-8 | TRBD2 | CASSKAGGPGNEQFF
TRBV12-5 | . | CASGPDRGGDTDTQYF
TRBV7-9 | TRBD2 | CATPSGTSTYEQYF
TRBV27 | TRBD2 | CASSLWGGEQYF
TRBV5-6 | . | CASSRDLITDTQYF
TRBV29-1 | . | CSATGYEQYF
TRBV3-1 | . | CASSQGGLGLTPLHF
TRBV28 | . | CASSFRTEGTQYF
TRBV28 | . | CASSFRLESEQFF
TRBV7-9 | TRBD1 | CASSLGTGVLEQFF
TRBV6-1 | . | CASRTTGPAYNEQFF
TRBV5-1 | . | CASSLETNYEQYF
TRBV9 | TRBD1 | CASSGLQGNVEAFF
TRBV11-3 | TRBD2 | CASSLGSASGTDTQYF